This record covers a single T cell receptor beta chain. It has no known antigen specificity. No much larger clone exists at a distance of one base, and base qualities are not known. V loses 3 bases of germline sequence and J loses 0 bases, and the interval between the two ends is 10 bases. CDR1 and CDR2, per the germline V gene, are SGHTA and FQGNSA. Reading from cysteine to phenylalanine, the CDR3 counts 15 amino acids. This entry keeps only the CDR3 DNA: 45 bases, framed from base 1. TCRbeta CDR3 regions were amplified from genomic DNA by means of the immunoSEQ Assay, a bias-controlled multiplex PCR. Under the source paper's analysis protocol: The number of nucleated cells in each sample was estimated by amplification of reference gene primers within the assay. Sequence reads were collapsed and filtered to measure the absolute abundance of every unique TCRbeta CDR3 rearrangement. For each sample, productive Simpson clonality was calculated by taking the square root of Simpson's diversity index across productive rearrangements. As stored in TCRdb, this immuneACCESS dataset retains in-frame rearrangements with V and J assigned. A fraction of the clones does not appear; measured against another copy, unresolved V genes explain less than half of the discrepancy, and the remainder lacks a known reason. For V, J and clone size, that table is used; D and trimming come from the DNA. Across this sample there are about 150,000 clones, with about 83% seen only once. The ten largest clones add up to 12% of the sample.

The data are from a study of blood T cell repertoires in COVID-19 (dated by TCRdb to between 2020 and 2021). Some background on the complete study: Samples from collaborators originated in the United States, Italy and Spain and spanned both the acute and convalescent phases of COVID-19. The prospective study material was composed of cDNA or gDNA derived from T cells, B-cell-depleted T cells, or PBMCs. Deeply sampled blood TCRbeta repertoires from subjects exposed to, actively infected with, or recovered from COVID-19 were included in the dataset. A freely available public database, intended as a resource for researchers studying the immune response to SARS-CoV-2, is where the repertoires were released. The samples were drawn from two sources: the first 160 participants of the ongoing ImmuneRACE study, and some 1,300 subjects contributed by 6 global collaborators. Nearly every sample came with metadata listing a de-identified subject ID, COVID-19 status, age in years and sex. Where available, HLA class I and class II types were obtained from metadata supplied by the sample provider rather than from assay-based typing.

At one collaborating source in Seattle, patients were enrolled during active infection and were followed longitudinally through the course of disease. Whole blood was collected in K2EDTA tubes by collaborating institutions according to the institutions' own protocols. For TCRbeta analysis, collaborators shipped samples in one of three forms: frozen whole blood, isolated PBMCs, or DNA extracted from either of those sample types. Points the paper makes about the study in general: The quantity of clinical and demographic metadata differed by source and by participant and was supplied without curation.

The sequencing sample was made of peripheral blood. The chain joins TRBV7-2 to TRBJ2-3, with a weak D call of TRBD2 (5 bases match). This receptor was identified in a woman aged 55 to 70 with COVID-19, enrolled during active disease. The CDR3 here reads CASSFKAASTDTQYF. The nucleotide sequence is TGTGCCAGCAGCTTTAAAGCGGCTAGCACAGATACGCAGTATTTT. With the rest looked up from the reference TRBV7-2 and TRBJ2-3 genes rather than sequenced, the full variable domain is GAGVSQSPSNKVTEKGKDVELRCDPISGHTALYWYRQSLGQGLEFLIYFQGNSAPDKSGLPSDRFSAERTGGSVSTLTIQRTQQEDSAVYLCASSFKAASTDTQYFGPGTRLTVL.